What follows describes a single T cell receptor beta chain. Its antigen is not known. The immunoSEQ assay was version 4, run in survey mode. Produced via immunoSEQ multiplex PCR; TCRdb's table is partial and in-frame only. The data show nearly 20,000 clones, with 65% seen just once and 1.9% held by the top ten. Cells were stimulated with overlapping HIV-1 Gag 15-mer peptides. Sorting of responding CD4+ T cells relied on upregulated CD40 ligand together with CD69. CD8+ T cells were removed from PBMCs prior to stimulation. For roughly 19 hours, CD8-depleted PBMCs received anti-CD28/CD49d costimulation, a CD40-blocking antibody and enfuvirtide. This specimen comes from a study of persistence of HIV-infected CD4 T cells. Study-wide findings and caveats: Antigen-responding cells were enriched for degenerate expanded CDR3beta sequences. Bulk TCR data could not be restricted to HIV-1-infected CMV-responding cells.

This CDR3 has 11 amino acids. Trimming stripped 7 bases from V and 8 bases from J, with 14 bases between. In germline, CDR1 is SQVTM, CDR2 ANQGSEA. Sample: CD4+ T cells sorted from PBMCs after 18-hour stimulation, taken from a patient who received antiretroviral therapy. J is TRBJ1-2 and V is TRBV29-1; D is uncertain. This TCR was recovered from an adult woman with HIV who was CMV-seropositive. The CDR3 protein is CSAEAGKGYTF. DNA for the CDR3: TGCAGCGCCGAGGCGGGGAAAGGCTACACCTTC.